This T cell receptor beta chain was sequenced for a study of immune heterogeneity within non-small cell lung tumors. The germline gives CDR1 MNHEY, CDR2 SVGEGT. The CDR3 runs to 16 residues. Study observations and caveats: The correlation between local T-cell clonality and local tumor mutational burden was positive, moderate in strength and statistically significant, with R around 0.36. Individual patients showed largely nonoverlapping sets of high-frequency T-cell receptor beta clonotypes. Identical dominant CDR3 beta clonotypes were found recurring across a patient's tumor sites, along with site-unique high-frequency clones.

It was a multiplex PCR that amplified TCR beta CDR3, with 32 V and 13 J primers. Using its own MiXCR run on the multiplex PCR reads, TCRdb lists one record per CDR3 protein. This sample has over 3,000 distinct CDR3 sequences, with 27% found just once. Bulk tumor genomic DNA, 600 ng per sample, was used as template. In surgery, several biopsies were collected from each primary tumor at widely spaced sites. It was patients with untreated, newly diagnosed non-small cell lung cancer who underwent curative surgery. A total of some 14 patients with newly diagnosed non-small cell lung cancer, all of whom were undergoing surgery with curative intent, made up the donors. Turning to this clonotype: Its antigen is not known. The junction shows a germline mismatch at one end, possibly a read error.

This receptor was taken from a man in his 60s with non-small cell lung cancer. Specimen: lung tumor tissue. This rearrangement joins TRBV6-2 or TRBV6-3 to TRBJ1-4, with D unclear. CDR3 sequence reads: CASSDPGRPNNEKMFF. CDR3 in DNA: TGTGCCAGCAGTGACCCAGGACGGCCTAATAATGAAAAAATGTTTTTT.